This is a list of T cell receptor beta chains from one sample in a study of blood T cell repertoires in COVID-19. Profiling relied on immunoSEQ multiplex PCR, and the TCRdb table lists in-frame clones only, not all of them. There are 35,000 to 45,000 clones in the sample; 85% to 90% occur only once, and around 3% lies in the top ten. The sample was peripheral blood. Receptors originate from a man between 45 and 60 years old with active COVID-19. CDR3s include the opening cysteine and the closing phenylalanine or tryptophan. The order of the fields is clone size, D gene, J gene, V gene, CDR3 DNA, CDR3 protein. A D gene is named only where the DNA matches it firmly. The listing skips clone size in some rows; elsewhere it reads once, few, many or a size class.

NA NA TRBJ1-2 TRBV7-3 TGTGCCAGCAGCCCGCAGGGTAACTATGGCTACACCTTC CASSPQGNYGYTF
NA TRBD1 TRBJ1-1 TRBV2 TGTGCCAGCAGTGATCAGGGGGGCCTCGATGGTTTCTTT CASSDQGGLDGFF
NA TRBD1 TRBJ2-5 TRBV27 TGTGCCAGCAGTTTACTGGGACAGGGAAGAGAGACCCAGTACTTC CASSLLGQGRETQYF
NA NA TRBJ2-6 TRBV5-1 TGCGCCAGCAGCTTGGTAGGTAGGGGCTCCGGGGCCAACGTCCTGACTTTC CASSLVGRGSGANVLTF
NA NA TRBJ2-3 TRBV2 TGTGCCAGCAGTGAAGAGGGACTCCTTTACACAGATACGCAGTATTTT CASSEEGLLYTDTQYF
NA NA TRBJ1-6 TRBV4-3 TGCGCCAGCAGCCAAGTTTGGGGGGGTTCACCCCTCCACTTT CASSQVWGGSPLHF
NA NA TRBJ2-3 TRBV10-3 TGTGCCGCTGGCAGTAGCACAGATACGCAGTATTTT CAAGSSTDTQYF
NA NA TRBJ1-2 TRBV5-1 TGCGCCAGCAGCGGTACAGGGTCTGACTATGGCTACACCTTC CASSGTGSDYGYTF
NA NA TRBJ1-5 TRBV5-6 TGTGCCAGCAGCTATGGCGGGGGGGGAAATCAGCCCCAGCATTTT CASSYGGGGNQPQHF
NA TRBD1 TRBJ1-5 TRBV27 TGTGCCAGCAGTTTAAGACCCCCCGGGACAGGGAATTTGTGGAATCAGCCCCAGCATTTT CASSLRPPGTGNLWNQPQHF
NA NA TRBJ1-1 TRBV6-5 TGTGCCAGCACCCGGACAGTGGACTCCACTGAAGCTTTCTTT CASTRTVDSTEAFF
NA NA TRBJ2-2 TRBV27 TGTGCCAGCAGTTTGGTCCTACCCACCGGGGAGCTGTTTTTT CASSLVLPTGELFF
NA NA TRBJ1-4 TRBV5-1 TGCGCCAGCAGCTTGGGTCCACAGACTAATGAAAAACTGTTTTTT CASSLGPQTNEKLFF
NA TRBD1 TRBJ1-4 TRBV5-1 TGCGCCAGCAGCCCAAAGTCCCCCGGGACAGGCCATGAAAAACTGTTTTTT CASSPKSPGTGHEKLFF
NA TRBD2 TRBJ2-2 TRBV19 TGTGCCAGTAAAGCGGGAACCCAGACCGGGGAGCTGTTTTTT CASKAGTQTGELFF
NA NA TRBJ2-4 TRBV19 TGTGCCAGTAGCGGGGGAGCTAACATTCAGTACTTC CASSGGANIQYF
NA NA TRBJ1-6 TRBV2 TGTGCCAGCAGATTCCGGGGGGCGTATTCACCCCTCCACTTT CASRFRGAYSPLHF
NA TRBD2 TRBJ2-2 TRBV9 TGTGCCAGCGCCCAGACTAGCGGGGTTGGCGGGGAGCTGTTTTTT CASAQTSGVGGELFF
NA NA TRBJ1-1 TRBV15 TGTGCCACCAGCAGACAGGGGTTGGCTGAAGCTTTCTTT CATSRQGLAEAFF
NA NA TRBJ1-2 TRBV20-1 TGCAGTGCAAAACTGGGCCATGGCTACACCTTC CSAKLGHGYTF
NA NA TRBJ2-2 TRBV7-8 TGTGCCAGCAGCTTAGAGTCGGCAGACTCTCCCACCGGGGAGCTGTTTTTT CASSLESADSPTGELFF
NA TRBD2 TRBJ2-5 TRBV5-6 TGTGCCAGCAGCTTGGCTAAACGGGGGGGCCGTGAGACCCAGTACTTC CASSLAKRGGRETQYF
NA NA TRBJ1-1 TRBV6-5 TGTGCCAGCAGTTCAGGGGTACTGAACACTGAAGCTTTCTTT CASSSGVLNTEAFF
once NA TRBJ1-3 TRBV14 TGTGCCAGCAGCCCAGGAGGGGCAGGGAAAAACACCATATATTTT CASSPGGAGKNTIYF
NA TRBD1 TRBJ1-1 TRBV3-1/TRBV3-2 TGTGCCAGCAGCCACCGGGACAGGGGTGCTTTCTTT CASSHRDRGAFF
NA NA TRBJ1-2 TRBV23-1 TGCGCCAGCAGTTTGGGCCTGGGCGTCCGGGAGAATGGCTACACCTTC CASSLGLGVRENGYTF
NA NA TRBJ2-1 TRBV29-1 TGCAGCGTTAGACTCGCACGATCGGGGGGCAGGGAGCAGTTCTTC CSVRLARSGGREQFF
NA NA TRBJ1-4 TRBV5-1 TGCGCCAGCAGCTTGCCGGGGGGGCCTAATGAAAAACTGTTTTTT CASSLPGGPNEKLFF
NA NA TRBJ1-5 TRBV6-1 TGTGCCAGCAGAGAACAGGTGGGGCATAGCAATCAGCCCCAGCATTTT CASREQVGHSNQPQHF
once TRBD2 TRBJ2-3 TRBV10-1 TGCGCCAGTGGGACTACGGGAACAGATACGCAGTATTTT CASGTTGTDTQYF
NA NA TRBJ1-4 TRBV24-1 TGTGCCACCAGTGATCTGTTGGCGGGTGGGGCAACTAATGAAAAACTGTTTTTT CATSDLLAGGATNEKLFF